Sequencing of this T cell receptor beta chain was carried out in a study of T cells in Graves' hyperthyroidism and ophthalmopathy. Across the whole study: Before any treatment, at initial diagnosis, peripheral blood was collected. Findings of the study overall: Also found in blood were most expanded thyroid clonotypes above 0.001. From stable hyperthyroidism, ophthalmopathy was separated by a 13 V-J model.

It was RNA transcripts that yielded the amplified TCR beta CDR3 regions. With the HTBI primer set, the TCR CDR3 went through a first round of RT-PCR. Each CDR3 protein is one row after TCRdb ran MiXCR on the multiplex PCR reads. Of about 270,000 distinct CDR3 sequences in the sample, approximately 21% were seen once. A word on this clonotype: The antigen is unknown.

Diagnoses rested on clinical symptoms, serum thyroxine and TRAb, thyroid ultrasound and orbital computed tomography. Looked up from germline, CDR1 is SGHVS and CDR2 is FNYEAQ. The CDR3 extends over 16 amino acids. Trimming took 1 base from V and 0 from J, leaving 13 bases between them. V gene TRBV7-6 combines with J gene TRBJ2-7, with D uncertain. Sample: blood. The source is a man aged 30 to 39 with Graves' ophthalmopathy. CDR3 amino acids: CASSLDDQVNSYEQYF. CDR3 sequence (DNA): TGTGCCAGCAGCTTAGATGACCAGGTTAACTCCTACGAGCAGTACTTC.